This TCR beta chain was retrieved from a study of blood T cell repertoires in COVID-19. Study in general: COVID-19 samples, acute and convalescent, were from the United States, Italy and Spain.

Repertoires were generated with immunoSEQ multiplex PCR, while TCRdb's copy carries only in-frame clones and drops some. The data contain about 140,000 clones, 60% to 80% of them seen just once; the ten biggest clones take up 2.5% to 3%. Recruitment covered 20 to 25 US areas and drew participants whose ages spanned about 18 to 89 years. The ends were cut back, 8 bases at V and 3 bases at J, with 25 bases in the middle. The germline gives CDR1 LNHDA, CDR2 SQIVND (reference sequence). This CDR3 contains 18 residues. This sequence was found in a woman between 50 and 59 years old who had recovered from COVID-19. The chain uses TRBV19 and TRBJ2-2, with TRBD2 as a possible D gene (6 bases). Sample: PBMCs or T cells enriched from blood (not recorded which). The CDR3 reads CASEVVRDFSYHTGELFF. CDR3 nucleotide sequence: TGTGCCAGTGAAGTGGTCCGGGACTTCTCATACCACACCGGGGAGCTGTTTTTT.